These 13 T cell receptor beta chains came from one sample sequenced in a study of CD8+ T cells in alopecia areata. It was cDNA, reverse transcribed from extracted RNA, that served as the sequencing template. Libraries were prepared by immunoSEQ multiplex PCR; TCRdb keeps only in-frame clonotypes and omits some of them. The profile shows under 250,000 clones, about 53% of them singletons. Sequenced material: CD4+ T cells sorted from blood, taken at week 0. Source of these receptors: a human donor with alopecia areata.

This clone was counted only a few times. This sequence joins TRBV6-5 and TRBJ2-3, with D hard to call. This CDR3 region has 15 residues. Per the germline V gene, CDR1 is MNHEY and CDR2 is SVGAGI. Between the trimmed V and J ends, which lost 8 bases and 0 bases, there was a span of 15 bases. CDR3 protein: CASSPQQTSTDTQYF. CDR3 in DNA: TGTGCCAGCTCCCCCCAGCAGACCAGCACAGATACGCAGTATTTT.

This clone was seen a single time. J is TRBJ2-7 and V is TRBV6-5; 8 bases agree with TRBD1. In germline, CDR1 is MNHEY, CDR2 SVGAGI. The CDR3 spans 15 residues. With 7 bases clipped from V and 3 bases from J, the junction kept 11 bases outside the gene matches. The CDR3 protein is CASTNAGTGFYEQYF. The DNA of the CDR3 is TGTGCCAGCACTAACGCCGGGACAGGATTCTACGAGCAGTACTTC.

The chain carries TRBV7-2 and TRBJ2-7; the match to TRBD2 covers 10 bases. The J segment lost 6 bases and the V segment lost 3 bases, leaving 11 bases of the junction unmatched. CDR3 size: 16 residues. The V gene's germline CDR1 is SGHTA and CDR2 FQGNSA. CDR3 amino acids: CASSFSPASGRSEQYF. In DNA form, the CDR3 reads TGTGCCAGCAGCTTTTCCCCGGCTAGCGGGAGAAGCGAGCAGTACTTC.

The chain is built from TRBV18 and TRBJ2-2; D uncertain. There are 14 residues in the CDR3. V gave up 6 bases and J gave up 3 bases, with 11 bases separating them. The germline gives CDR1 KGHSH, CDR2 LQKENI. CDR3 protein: CASSPMLDTGELFF. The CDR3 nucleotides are TGTGCCAGCTCGCCTATGTTGGACACCGGGGAGCTGTTTTTT.

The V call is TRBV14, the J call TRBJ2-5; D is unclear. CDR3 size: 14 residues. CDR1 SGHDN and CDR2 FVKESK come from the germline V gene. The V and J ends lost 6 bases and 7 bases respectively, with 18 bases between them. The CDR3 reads CASSRPPGVGTQYF. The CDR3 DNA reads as TGTGCCAGCAGTCGTCCCCCAGGAGTGGGGACCCAGTACTTC.

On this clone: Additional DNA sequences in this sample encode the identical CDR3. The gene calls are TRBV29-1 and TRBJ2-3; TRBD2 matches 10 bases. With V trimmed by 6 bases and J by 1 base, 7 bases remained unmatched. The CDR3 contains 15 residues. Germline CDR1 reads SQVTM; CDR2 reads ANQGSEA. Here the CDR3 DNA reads TGCAGCGTCGCGAGACTAGCGGGCGGCACAGATACGCAGTATTTT. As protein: CSVARLAGGTDTQYF.

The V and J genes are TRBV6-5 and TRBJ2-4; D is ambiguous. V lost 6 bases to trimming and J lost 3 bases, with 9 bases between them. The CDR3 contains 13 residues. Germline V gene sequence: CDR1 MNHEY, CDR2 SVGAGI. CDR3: CASRHGDKNIQYF. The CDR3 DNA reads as TGTGCCAGCAGACATGGGGACAAAAACATTCAGTACTTC.

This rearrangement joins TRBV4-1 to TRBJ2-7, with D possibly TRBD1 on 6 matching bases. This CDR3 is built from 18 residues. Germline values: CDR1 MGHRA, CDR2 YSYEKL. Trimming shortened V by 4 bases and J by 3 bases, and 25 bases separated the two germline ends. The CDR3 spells CASSPRPGQGRPNYEQYF. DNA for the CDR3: TGCGCCAGCAGCCCCCGACCGGGTCAGGGGAGACCCAACTACGAGCAGTACTTC.

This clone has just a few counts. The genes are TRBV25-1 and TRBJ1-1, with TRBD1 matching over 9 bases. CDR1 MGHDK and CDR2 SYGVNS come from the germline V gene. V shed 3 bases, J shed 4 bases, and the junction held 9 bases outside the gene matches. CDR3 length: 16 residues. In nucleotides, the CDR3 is TGTGCCAGCAGTGACGTCTCGGGACAGGGCAGCACTGAAGCTTTCTTT. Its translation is CASSDVSGQGSTEAFF.

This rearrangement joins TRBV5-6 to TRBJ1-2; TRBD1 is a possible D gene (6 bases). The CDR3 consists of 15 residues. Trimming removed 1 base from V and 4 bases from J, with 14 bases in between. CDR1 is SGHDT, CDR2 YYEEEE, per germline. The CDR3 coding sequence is TGTGCCAGCAGCTTGAGCAGGGGTTTTGGCTATGGCTACACCTTC. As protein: CASSLSRGFGYGYTF.

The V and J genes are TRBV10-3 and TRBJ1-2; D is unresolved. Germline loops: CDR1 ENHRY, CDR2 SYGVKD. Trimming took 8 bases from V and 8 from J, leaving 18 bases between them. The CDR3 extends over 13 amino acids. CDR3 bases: TGTGCCATCTACTCGGCACTCCAGATGGGCTACACCTTC. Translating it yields CAIYSALQMGYTF.

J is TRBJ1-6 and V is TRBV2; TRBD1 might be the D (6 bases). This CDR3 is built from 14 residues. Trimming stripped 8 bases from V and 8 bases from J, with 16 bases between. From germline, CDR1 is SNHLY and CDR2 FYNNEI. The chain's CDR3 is CASRHEGVDSPLHF. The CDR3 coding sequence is TGTGCCAGCCGCCACGAGGGGGTTGATTCACCCCTCCACTTT.

CDR3 nucleotide sequence: TGCAGCGTTGCGCCCTTGGCAGTAAAAAATGAGCAGTTCTTC. Residues: CSVAPLAVKNEQFF. V and J are TRBV29-1 and TRBJ2-1; D unclear. Per germline, CDR1 SQVTM and CDR2 ANQGSEA. This CDR3 is 14 amino acids long. V was trimmed by 4 bases and J by 7 bases, leaving 17 bases between them.